A selection of T cell receptor beta chains follows, all from one sample in a study of shared clonotypes between healthy human individuals. Using immunoSEQ multiplex PCR, the repertoire was profiled, and TCRdb retains in-frame clones only, with some absent. The sample lists 2 million to 2.5 million clones, approximately 96% occurring once. What was sequenced was naive CD4+ T cells sorted from blood. These receptor sequences come from a man between 18 and 35 years old in good health. Each CDR3 is given with its conserved first and last residue. The D gene is left open where the match is weak. The size entry is marked missing in some rows and otherwise reads once, few, many or a size class.

j_gene: TRBJ1-3
v_gene: TRBV11-2
d_gene: .
abundance: once
CDR3nt: TGTGCCAGCAGCTGGGGGGGAAACACCATATATTTT
CDR3aa: CASSWGGNTIYF

j_gene: TRBJ1-3
v_gene: TRBV4-1
d_gene: .
abundance: .
CDR3nt: TGCGCCAGCAGCCAACGATGGGTGCGCTCTGGAAACACCATATATTTT
CDR3aa: CASSQRWVRSGNTIYF

j_gene: TRBJ1-1
v_gene: TRBV7-9
d_gene: .
abundance: .
CDR3nt: TGTGCCAGCAGCTTCTCTGGGGGCGGCACTGAAGCTTTCTTT
CDR3aa: CASSFSGGGTEAFF

j_gene: TRBJ2-3
v_gene: TRBV6-6
d_gene: .
abundance: .
CDR3nt: TGTGCCAGCAGTTACGGCGGGACGTACGTAGGAGATACGCAGTATTTT
CDR3aa: CASSYGGTYVGDTQYF

j_gene: TRBJ2-2
v_gene: TRBV4-3
d_gene: .
abundance: .
CDR3nt: TGCGCCAGCAGCCAAGATCGGGAGTACACCGGGGAGCTGTTTTTT
CDR3aa: CASSQDREYTGELFF

j_gene: TRBJ1-6
v_gene: TRBV18
d_gene: .
abundance: .
CDR3nt: TGTGCCAGCGTCACGAATGGGGCTGGGGGTTCACCCCTCCACTTT
CDR3aa: CASVTNGAGGSPLHF

j_gene: TRBJ2-1
v_gene: TRBV19
d_gene: TRBD2
abundance: once
CDR3nt: TGTGCCAGTAGTCTCTGGACTAGCGGGAGGTTTCATGAGCAGTTCTTC
CDR3aa: CASSLWTSGRFHEQFF

j_gene: TRBJ2-7
v_gene: TRBV9
d_gene: TRBD1
abundance: .
CDR3nt: TGTGCCAGCAGCCCCCGGACAGGGGTGGGAGAGCAGTACTTC
CDR3aa: CASSPRTGVGEQYF

j_gene: TRBJ1-2
v_gene: TRBV6-1
d_gene: .
abundance: once
CDR3nt: TGTGCCAGCAGTGAAGCCCCCTCCCGTGGCTACACCTTC
CDR3aa: CASSEAPSRGYTF

j_gene: TRBJ1-5
v_gene: TRBV27
d_gene: .
abundance: .
CDR3nt: TGTGCCAGCAGTCCCCGGGGGGCGAGCAATCAGCCCCAGCATTTT
CDR3aa: CASSPRGASNQPQHF

j_gene: TRBJ2-7
v_gene: TRBV6-6
d_gene: .
abundance: .
CDR3nt: TGTGCCAGCAGTCTCCGGGACTTCTACGAGCAGTACTTC
CDR3aa: CASSLRDFYEQYF

j_gene: TRBJ1-2
v_gene: TRBV19
d_gene: .
abundance: few
CDR3nt: TGTGCCAGTAGTATGACCGGGGGTGGCTACACCTTC
CDR3aa: CASSMTGGGYTF

j_gene: TRBJ1-2
v_gene: TRBV20-1
d_gene: .
abundance: once
CDR3nt: TGCAGTGCCCGGGGAGGCTATGGCTACACCTTC
CDR3aa: CSARGGYGYTF

j_gene: TRBJ2-3
v_gene: TRBV28
d_gene: TRBD2
abundance: .
CDR3nt: TGTGCCAGCAGTTCTCTGACTAGCGGGGGGGCAGCAGATACGCAGTATTTT
CDR3aa: CASSSLTSGGAADTQYF

j_gene: TRBJ1-2
v_gene: TRBV6-5
d_gene: .
abundance: .
CDR3nt: TGTGCCAGCAGCCCTCGGGCCGAGTTTAACTATGGCTACACCTTC
CDR3aa: CASSPRAEFNYGYTF

j_gene: TRBJ1-6
v_gene: TRBV10-1
d_gene: .
abundance: few
CDR3nt: TGCGCCAGCAGAAGGGACGGAAATTCACCCCTCCACTTT
CDR3aa: CASRRDGNSPLHF

j_gene: TRBJ2-1
v_gene: TRBV4-1
d_gene: .
abundance: .
CDR3nt: TGCGCCAGCAGCCAAGATGGGCTAGCTCCACTCAGATACAATGAGCAGTTCTTC
CDR3aa: CASSQDGLAPLRYNEQFF

j_gene: TRBJ2-5
v_gene: TRBV5-4
d_gene: TRBD2
abundance: .
CDR3nt: TGTGCCAGCAGCCCGGGGGGTCGGACTAGCGAAGAGACCCAGTACTTC
CDR3aa: CASSPGGRTSEETQYF

j_gene: TRBJ2-1
v_gene: TRBV7-2
d_gene: .
abundance: .
CDR3nt: TGTGCCAGCAGCTTATCGACAGGTCCCTCGGTTCCTAATGAGCAGTTCTTC
CDR3aa: CASSLSTGPSVPNEQFF

j_gene: TRBJ2-6
v_gene: TRBV9
d_gene: TRBD1
abundance: .
CDR3nt: TGTGCCAGCAGCGCAGAGTGGGACAGAGGGGCCAACGTCCTGACTTTC
CDR3aa: CASSAEWDRGANVLTF

j_gene: TRBJ2-5
v_gene: TRBV2
d_gene: TRBD2
abundance: .
CDR3nt: TGTGCCAGCAGCCCTAGCGGGGGGGCCCAAGAGACCCAGTACTTC
CDR3aa: CASSPSGGAQETQYF

j_gene: TRBJ1-1
v_gene: TRBV7-9
d_gene: TRBD1
abundance: .
CDR3nt: TGTGCCAGCAGCCTGGGACAGGGGAACACTGAAGCTTTCTTT
CDR3aa: CASSLGQGNTEAFF

j_gene: TRBJ2-7
v_gene: TRBV7-2
d_gene: .
abundance: .
CDR3nt: TGTGCCAGCAGCTTGGCGGGGGCTAAGAGCTCCTACGAGCAGTACTTC
CDR3aa: CASSLAGAKSSYEQYF

j_gene: TRBJ2-5
v_gene: TRBV5-6
d_gene: .
abundance: .
CDR3nt: TGTGCCAGCAGCCTAGACAGACAAGAGACCCAGTACTTC
CDR3aa: CASSLDRQETQYF

j_gene: TRBJ2-7
v_gene: TRBV5-1
d_gene: .
abundance: .
CDR3nt: TGCGCCAGCAGCTTGGGTCACCTGGCCTACGAGCAGTACTTC
CDR3aa: CASSLGHLAYEQYF

j_gene: TRBJ2-3
v_gene: TRBV18
d_gene: TRBD2
abundance: .
CDR3nt: TGTGCCAGCTCACCAAGGGTAGCGGGACTTAGCACAGATACGCAGTATTTT
CDR3aa: CASSPRVAGLSTDTQYF

j_gene: TRBJ2-5
v_gene: TRBV5-4
d_gene: .
abundance: .
CDR3nt: TGTGCCAGCAGCCTGGATTTGGTAGGGAAAGGAGGAGAGACCCAGTACTTC
CDR3aa: CASSLDLVGKGGETQYF

j_gene: TRBJ1-1
v_gene: TRBV10-3
d_gene: TRBD1
abundance: .
CDR3nt: TGTGCCATCAGGGGACAGGGCCCAGACGCTTTCTTT
CDR3aa: CAIRGQGPDAFF

j_gene: TRBJ1-1
v_gene: TRBV7-2
d_gene: .
abundance: .
CDR3nt: TGTGCCAGCAGCCCGGGATTGGGTCCGGGGGACACTGAAGCTTTCTTT
CDR3aa: CASSPGLGPGDTEAFF